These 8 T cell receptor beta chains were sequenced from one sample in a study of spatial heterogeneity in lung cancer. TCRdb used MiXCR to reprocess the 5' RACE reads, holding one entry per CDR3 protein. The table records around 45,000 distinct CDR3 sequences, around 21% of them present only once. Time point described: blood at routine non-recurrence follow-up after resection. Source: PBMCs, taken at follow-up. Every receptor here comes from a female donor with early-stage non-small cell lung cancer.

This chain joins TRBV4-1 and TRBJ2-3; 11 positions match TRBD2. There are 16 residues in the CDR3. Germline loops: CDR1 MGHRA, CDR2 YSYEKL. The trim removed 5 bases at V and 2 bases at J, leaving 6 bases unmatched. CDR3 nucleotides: TGCGCCAGCAGCGTTAGCGGGGGGGCGGACACAGATACGCAGTATTTT. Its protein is CASSVSGGADTDTQYF.

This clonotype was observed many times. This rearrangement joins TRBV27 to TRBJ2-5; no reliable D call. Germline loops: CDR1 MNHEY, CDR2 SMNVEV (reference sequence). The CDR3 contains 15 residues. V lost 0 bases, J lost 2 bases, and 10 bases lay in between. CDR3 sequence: CASSLSGQPQETQYF. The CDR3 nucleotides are TGTGCCAGCAGTTTATCGGGTCAGCCACAAGAGACCCAGTACTTC.

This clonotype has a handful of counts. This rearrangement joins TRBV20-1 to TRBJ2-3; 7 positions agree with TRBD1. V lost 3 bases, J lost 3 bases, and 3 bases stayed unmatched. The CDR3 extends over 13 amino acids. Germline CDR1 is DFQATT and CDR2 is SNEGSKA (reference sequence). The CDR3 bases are TGCAGTGCTAGCGAGGGGGCTACAGATACGCAGTATTTT. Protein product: CSASEGATDTQYF.

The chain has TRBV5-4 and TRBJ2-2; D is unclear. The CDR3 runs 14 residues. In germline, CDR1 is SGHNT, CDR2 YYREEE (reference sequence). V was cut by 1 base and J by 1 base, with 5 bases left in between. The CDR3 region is CASSLIGNTGELFF. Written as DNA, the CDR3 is TGTGCCAGCAGCTTGATCGGGAACACCGGGGAGCTGTTTTTT.

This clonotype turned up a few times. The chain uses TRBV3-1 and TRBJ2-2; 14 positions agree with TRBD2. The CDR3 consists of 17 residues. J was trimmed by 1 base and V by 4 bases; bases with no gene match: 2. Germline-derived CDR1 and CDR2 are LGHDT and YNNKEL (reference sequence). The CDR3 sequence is CASSPGLAGVNTGELFF. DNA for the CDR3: TGTGCCAGCAGCCCGGGACTAGCGGGGGTGAACACCGGGGAGCTGTTTTTT.

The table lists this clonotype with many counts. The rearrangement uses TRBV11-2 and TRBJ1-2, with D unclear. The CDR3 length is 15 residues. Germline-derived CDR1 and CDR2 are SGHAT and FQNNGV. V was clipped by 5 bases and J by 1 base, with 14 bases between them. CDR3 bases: TGTGCCAGCAGCACGCGCCTACAGAATAACTATGGCTACACCTTC. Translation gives CASSTRLQNNYGYTF.

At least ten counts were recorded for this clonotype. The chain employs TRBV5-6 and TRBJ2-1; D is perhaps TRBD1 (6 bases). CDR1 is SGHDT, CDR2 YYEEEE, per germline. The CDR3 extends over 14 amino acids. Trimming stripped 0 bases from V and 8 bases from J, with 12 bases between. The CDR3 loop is CASSLDAGADEQFF. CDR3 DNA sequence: TGTGCCAGCAGCTTGGATGCAGGGGCAGATGAGCAGTTCTTC.

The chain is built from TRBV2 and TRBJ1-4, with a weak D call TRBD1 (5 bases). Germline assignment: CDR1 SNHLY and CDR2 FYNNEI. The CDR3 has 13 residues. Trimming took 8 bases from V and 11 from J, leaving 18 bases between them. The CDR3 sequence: CASGSAWEGKLFF. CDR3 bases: TGTGCCAGCGGGAGCGCCTGGGAGGGGAAACTGTTTTTT.